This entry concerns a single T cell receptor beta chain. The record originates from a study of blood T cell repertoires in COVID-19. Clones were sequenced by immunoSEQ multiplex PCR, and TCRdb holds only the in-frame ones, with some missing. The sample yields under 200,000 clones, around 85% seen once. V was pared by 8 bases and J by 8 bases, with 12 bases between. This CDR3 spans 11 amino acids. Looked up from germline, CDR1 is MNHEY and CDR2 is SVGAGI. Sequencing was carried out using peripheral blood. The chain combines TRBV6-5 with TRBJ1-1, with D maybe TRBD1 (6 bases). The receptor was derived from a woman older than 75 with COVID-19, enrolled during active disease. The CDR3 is CASGTGWEAFF. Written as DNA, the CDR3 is TGTGCCAGCGGCACAGGGTGGGAAGCTTTCTTT.